These 28 T cell receptor beta chains originate from one sample sequenced in a study of CD8+CD57+ T cells in acquired aplastic anemia. Investigators profiled TCR beta VDJ and CDR3 from genomic DNA template. TCRdb analysed the reads with MiXCR anew, one entry per CDR3 protein. This sample carries a few hundred thousand distinct CDR3 sequences, under 65% of them seen once, and the ten largest clones take approximately 30%. The sequencing input was sorted CD4+, CD8+, or CD8+CD57+ T cells (not recorded which) from PBMCs. All receptors derive from a human donor in good health.

This clonotype has ten or more counts. V is TRBV9 and J is TRBJ2-7; possible D gene TRBD1, 6 bases. The CDR3 totals 11 residues. The V and J ends lost 9 bases and 6 bases respectively, with 13 bases between them. The V gene's germline CDR1 is SGDLS and CDR2 YYNGEE. The CDR3 sequence is CANKQGTEQYF. The CDR3 DNA follows: TGTGCCAATAAACAGGGAACCGAGCAGTACTTC. Full variable domain (rest looked up from reference TRBV9 and TRBJ2-7): DSGVTQTPKHLITATGQRVTLRCSPRSGDLSVYWYQQSLDQGLQFLIQYYNGEERAKGNILERFSAQQFPDLHSELNLSSLELGDSALYFCANKQGTEQYFGPGTRLTVT.

This clonotype came up once. V usage is TRBV12-3 or TRBV12-4 and J usage is TRBJ1-5; D not certain. V was clipped by 3 bases and J by 1 base, with 10 bases between them. CDR3 length equals 15 residues. CDR3 DNA: TGTGCCAGCAGTTTCGAGAGGAGAAGCAATCAGCCCCAGCATTTT. Translating gives CASSFERRSNQPQHF.

The chain couples TRBV20-1 to TRBJ2-7, with 8 bases fitting TRBD1. This CDR3 is built from 11 residues. Germline assignment: CDR1 DFQATT and CDR2 SNEGSKA (reference sequence). J was trimmed by 9 bases and V by 5 bases; bases with no gene match: 6. The CDR3 DNA sequence: TGCAGTGCTGGCTCCGGGACAGGGCAGTACTTC. Translation gives CSAGSGTGQYF.

V gene TRBV5-1 combines with J gene TRBJ2-7; TRBD1 aligns across 9 bases. V was clipped by 4 bases and J by 6 bases; unmatched bases: 8. The CDR3 is made up of 14 amino acids. Germline V lookup: CDR1 SGHRS, CDR2 YFSETQ. CDR3 sequence: CASSDGTGLREQYF. The CDR3 DNA reads as TGCGCCAGCAGCGACGGGACAGGGCTCCGCGAGCAGTACTTC.

There are many counts of this clonotype. The gene calls are TRBV6-6 and TRBJ2-7, with a possible D match to TRBD2 (6 bases). Trimming removed 4 bases at V and 5 bases at J, with 18 bases between. Looked up from germline, CDR1 is MNHNY and CDR2 is SVGAGI (reference sequence). The CDR3 is 15 amino acids. The CDR3 nucleotides are TGTGCCAGCAGTTCCCGGGACGGAGGGTTGAACGAGCAGTACTTC. This translates into CASSSRDGGLNEQYF.

V usage is TRBV5-1 and J usage is TRBJ1-1; TRBD1 is a possible D gene (6 bases). The CDR3 consists of 13 residues. Trimming left V 4 bases short and J 5 bases short, with 12 bases between. Germline V lookup: CDR1 SGHRS, CDR2 YFSETQ. The CDR3, as DNA: TGCGCCAGCAGCGTGGACAGCAGGACTGAAGCTTTCTTT. Protein product: CASSVDSRTEAFF.

This clonotype has a count of ten or more. The chain recombines TRBV6-5 with TRBJ1-1; D uncertain. The CDR3 spans 11 residues. The V gene's germline CDR1 is MNHEY and CDR2 SVGAGI. Trimming stripped 7 bases from V and 5 bases from J, with 8 bases between. This CDR3 reads CASTLGTEAFF. The CDR3 coding sequence is TGTGCCAGCACCCTGGGGACTGAAGCTTTCTTT.

V is TRBV20-1 and J is TRBJ2-7; TRBD1 might be the D (5 bases). Trimming took off 0 bases at V and 5 bases at J, with 11 bases between the two ends. The CDR3 is 13 residues long. CDR1 and CDR2 (germline): DFQATT, SNEGSKA (reference sequence). CDR3 loop: CSARDLGRDEQYF. The CDR3 DNA sequence: TGCAGTGCTAGAGATCTGGGCAGGGACGAGCAGTACTTC.

The chain recombines TRBV6-5 with TRBJ1-6, with D maybe TRBD1 (5 bases). There are 13 residues in the CDR3. V gave up 8 bases and J gave up 7 bases, with 12 bases separating them. Germline V gene data show CDR1 as MNHEY and CDR2 as SVGAGI. The CDR3 reads CASAMTVNSPLHF. The DNA for the CDR3 is TGTGCCAGCGCGATGACAGTCAATTCACCCCTCCACTTT.

Ten or more counts support this clonotype. The chain is built from TRBV10-1 and TRBJ1-5, with 7 bases lining up with TRBD1. V gave up 8 bases and J gave up 7 bases; unmatched junction bases: 8. This CDR3 spans 13 amino acids. Looked up from germline, CDR1 is WNHNN and CDR2 is SYGVQD (reference sequence). For the CDR3, the DNA is TGCGCCAGCCCCTGGGACAGCCGGCAGCCCCAGCATTTT. It translates to CASPWDSRQPQHF.

The table lists this clonotype with many counts. The chain has TRBV5-1 and TRBJ2-7, with D uncertain. The CDR3 has 13 residues. Trimming removed 0 bases at V and 3 bases at J, with 7 bases between. Germline assignment: CDR1 SGHRS and CDR2 YFSETQ. CDR3 in DNA: TGCGCCAGCAGCTTGGCCGTCGGCTACGAGCAGTACTTC. This gives the protein CASSLAVGYEQYF.

The chain links TRBV7-3 to TRBJ2-1, with TRBD2 matching 9 bases. The CDR3 length is 14 residues. The germline gives CDR1 SGHTA, CDR2 FQGTGA. Trimming removed 6 bases from V and 6 bases from J; junction bases left unmatched: 6. This chain's CDR3 is CASSFAGGRNEQFF. The CDR3 coding sequence is TGTGCCAGCAGTTTTGCGGGAGGGCGCAATGAGCAGTTCTTC.

The V and J genes are TRBV19 and TRBJ1-1; D remains ambiguous. This CDR3 comprises 15 residues. Germline V gene data show CDR1 as LNHDA and CDR2 as SQIVND (reference sequence). Between the trimmed V and J ends, which lost 10 bases and 3 bases, there was a span of 21 bases. The CDR3 sequence: CATRVLSTGYTEAFF. The CDR3 DNA sequence: TGTGCCACCAGAGTCCTTAGCACTGGGTACACTGAAGCTTTCTTT.

For this clonotype: This may come from a read error, since a much larger clone is one base off. The chain has TRBV4-1 and TRBJ2-3, with 10 bases fitting TRBD2. This CDR3 contains 18 residues. The V gene's germline CDR1 is MGHRA and CDR2 YSYEKL. The V and J ends lost 4 bases and 1 base, in that order; junction bases with no gene match: 11. The CDR3 DNA reads TGCGCCAGCAGCCGCTGGGCTAGCGGGGGTTCTGGCACAGATACGCAGTATTTT. Its protein is CASSRWASGGSGTDTQYF.

V and J are TRBV2 and TRBJ2-5, with D maybe TRBD1 (5 bases). CDR1 and CDR2 (germline): SNHLY, FYNNEI. V gave up 1 base and J gave up 0 bases, with 9 bases separating them. This CDR3 is built from 15 residues. CDR3 amino acids: CASSEGGRYQETQYF. The CDR3 DNA reads TGTGCCAGCAGTGAAGGGGGCAGGTACCAAGAGACCCAGTACTTC.

This clonotype was recorded once. V and J are TRBV19 and TRBJ1-6, with 8 bases aligning to TRBD1. The germline gives CDR1 LNHDA, CDR2 SQIVND (reference sequence). J was trimmed by 7 bases and V by 3 bases; bases with no gene match: 2. The CDR3 runs 14 residues. The DNA of the CDR3 is TGTGCCAGTAGTATTCAGGGGGCCAATTCACCCCTCCACTTT. Translated, it gives CASSIQGANSPLHF.

In its sample, this clonotype was seen many times. V usage is TRBV7-8 and J usage is TRBJ1-6; D is perhaps TRBD1 (5 bases). This CDR3 has 16 amino acids. V gave up 5 bases and J gave up 0 bases, with 11 bases separating them. The V gene's germline CDR1 is SGHVS and CDR2 FQNEAQ. The DNA for the CDR3 is TGTGCCAGCAGCCACGGCGGGGGCTCCTATAATTCACCCCTCCACTTT. Its protein is CASSHGGGSYNSPLHF.

V and J are TRBV5-6 and TRBJ1-6; D uncertain. The germline CDR1 and CDR2 sequences are SGHDT and YYEEEE. The V end was cut by 7 bases, the J end by 5 bases, with 10 bases between. The CDR3 covers 13 residues. CDR3 DNA: TGTGCCAGCTCCAACAGCGATAATTCACCCCTCCACTTT. Its translation: CASSNSDNSPLHF.

This rearrangement joins TRBV25-1 to TRBJ2-7; D possibly corresponds to TRBD2 (7 bases). V shed 5 bases and J shed 2 bases, with 25 bases lying between them. Looked up from germline, CDR1 is MGHDK and CDR2 is SYGVNS. The CDR3 is 18 residues long. This chain's CDR3 is CASSYPSRGGGLAYEQYF. In DNA form, the CDR3 reads TGTGCCAGCAGTTACCCGTCGAGGGGGGGGGGTCTTGCCTACGAGCAGTACTTC.

The chain uses TRBV11-1 and TRBJ1-1; no clear D. Looked up from germline, CDR1 is SGHAT and CDR2 is FQDESV (reference sequence). The V end lost 3 bases, the J end lost 5 bases, and 7 bases lay between the germline ends. CDR3 length: 12 residues. The CDR3 protein is CASSFDRTEAFF. The CDR3 coding sequence is TGTGCCAGCAGCTTCGATCGGACTGAAGCTTTCTTT.

The chain has TRBV2 and TRBJ1-1; 7 nucleotides match TRBD1. The germline CDR1 and CDR2 sequences are SNHLY and FYNNEI. The CDR3 length is 14 residues. The trim removed 4 bases at V and 10 bases at J, leaving 12 bases unmatched. This CDR3 reads CASSGVSLAGGAFF. DNA for the CDR3: TGTGCCAGCAGTGGAGTTTCCCTGGCAGGGGGAGCTTTCTTT.

About this clonotype: This sequence may be a read error, since a much larger clone differs from it by one base. CDR3: CASSKQGPNEELFF. CDR3 sequence (DNA): TGTGCCAGCAGCAAACAGGGGCCTAATGAAGAACTGTTTTTT. The chain employs TRBV6-5 and TRBJ1-4; TRBD1 agrees at 7 bases. The germline gives CDR1 MNHEY, CDR2 SVGAGI. CDR3 size: 14 residues.

This clonotype was recorded a few times. This rearrangement joins TRBV24-1 to TRBJ2-3; 7 bases match TRBD1. The CDR3 loop spans 13 amino acids. CDR1 is KGHDR and CDR2 is SFDVKD in the germline V gene. V shed 4 bases, J shed 10 bases, and the junction held 7 bases outside the gene matches. The CDR3 DNA reads as TGTGCCACCAGTGAACAGGGGTTTGGGGCGCAGTATTTT. As protein: CATSEQGFGAQYF.

This chain links TRBV2 with TRBJ1-5; tentatively, D is TRBD1 (5 bases). The germline gives CDR1 SNHLY, CDR2 FYNNEI. CDR3 length: 17 amino acids. Trimming removed 6 bases from V and 0 bases from J, with 18 bases in between. In DNA form, the CDR3 reads TGTGCCAGCAGGGGGACGGAGAACGATTATAGCAATCAGCCCCAGCATTTT. Translating gives CASRGTENDYSNQPQHF.

This clonotype was seen repeatedly, ten times or more. The chain has TRBV29-1 and TRBJ2-1, with D possibly being TRBD2 (6 bases). Germline CDR1 reads SQVTM; CDR2 reads ANQGSEA. The length of the CDR3 is 14 residues. V was shortened by 2 bases and J by 9 bases, with 17 bases between the two germline ends. The CDR3 sequence is CSVEMSSVLIEQFF. CDR3 sequence (DNA): TGCAGCGTTGAAATGTCTAGCGTTCTTATTGAGCAGTTCTTC.

The chain uses TRBV5-1 and TRBJ2-3; 7 nucleotides align to TRBD1. This CDR3 comprises 16 residues. V lost 4 bases and J lost 0; bases outside the gene matches: 8. Per the germline V gene, CDR1 is SGHRS and CDR2 is YFSETQ. The DNA for the CDR3 is TGCGCCAGCAGCGAGTACCGGGACAGAAGCACAGATACGCAGTATTTT. It is translated as CASSEYRDRSTDTQYF.

This rearrangement joins TRBV14 to TRBJ1-1; possibly TRBD1 for D (6 bases). The CDR3 contains 14 residues. V lost 5 bases and J lost 1, with 11 bases in between. Germline V lookup: CDR1 SGHDN, CDR2 FVKESK. CDR3 region: CASSARQANTEAFF. The CDR3 DNA follows: TGTGCCAGCAGCGCCCGACAGGCGAACACTGAAGCTTTCTTT.

As to this clonotype: A much more abundant neighbour one base away suggests this may be a read error. The V gene is TRBV5-1, the J gene TRBJ1-1; maybe TRBD1 (6 bases). Trimming stripped 7 bases from V and 0 bases from J, with 22 bases between. This CDR3 has 17 amino acids. The germline CDR1 and CDR2 sequences are SGHRS and YFSETQ. The CDR3 loop reads CASQARTENLLNTEAFF. CDR3 sequence (DNA): TGCGCCAGCCAAGCCAGGACAGAAAATTTGTTGAACACTGAAGCTTTCTTT.